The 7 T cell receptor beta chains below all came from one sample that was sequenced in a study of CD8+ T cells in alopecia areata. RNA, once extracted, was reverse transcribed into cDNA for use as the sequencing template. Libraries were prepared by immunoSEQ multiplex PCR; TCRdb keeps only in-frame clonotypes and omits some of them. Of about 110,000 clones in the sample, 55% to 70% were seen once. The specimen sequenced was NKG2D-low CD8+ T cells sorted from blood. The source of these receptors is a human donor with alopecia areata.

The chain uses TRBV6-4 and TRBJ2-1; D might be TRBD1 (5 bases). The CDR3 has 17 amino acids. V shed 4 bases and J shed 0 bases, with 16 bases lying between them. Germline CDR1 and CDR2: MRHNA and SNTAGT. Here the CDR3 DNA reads TGTGCCAGCAGTGCCTCCCTGGGGCGCCTCTCCTACAATGAGCAGTTCTTC. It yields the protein CASSASLGRLSYNEQFF.

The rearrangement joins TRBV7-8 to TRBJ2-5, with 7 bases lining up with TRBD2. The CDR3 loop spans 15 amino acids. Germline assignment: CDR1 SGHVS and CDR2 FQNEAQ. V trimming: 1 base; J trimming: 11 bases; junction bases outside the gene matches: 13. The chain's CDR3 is CASSLDAGVVLEQYF. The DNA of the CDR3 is TGTGCCAGCAGCTTAGACGCGGGAGTAGTTTTGGAGCAGTACTTC.

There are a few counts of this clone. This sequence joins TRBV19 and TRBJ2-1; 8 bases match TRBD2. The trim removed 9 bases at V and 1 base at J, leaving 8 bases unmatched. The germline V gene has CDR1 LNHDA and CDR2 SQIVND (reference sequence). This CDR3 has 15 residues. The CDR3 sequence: CASSIAGPSYNEQFF. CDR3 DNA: TGTGCCAGCTCCATAGCGGGACCTTCCTACAATGAGCAGTTCTTC.

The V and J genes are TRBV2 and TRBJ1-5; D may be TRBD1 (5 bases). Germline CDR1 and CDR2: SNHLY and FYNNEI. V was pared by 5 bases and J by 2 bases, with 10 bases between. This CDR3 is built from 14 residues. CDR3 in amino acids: CASSRGRGNQPQHF. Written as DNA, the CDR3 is TGTGCCAGCAGTAGGGGCAGGGGCAATCAGCCCCAGCATTTT. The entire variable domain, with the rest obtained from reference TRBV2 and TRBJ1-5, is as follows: EPEVTQTPSHQVTQMGQEVILRCVPISNHLYFYWYRQILGQKVEFLVSFYNNEISEKSEIFDDQFSVERPDGSNFTLKIRSTKLEDSAMYFCASSRGRGNQPQHFGDGTRLSIL.

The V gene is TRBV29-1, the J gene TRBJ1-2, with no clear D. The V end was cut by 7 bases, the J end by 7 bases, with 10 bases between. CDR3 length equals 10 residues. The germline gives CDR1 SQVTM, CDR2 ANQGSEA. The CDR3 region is CSAEGIGYTF. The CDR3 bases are TGCAGCGCCGAAGGGATTGGCTACACCTTC.

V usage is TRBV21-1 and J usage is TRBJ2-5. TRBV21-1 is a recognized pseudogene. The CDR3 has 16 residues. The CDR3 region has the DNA TGTGCCAGCAGCAAAGCGGCAGCCCATAGTGGAGAGACCCAGTACTTC. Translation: CASSKAAAHSGETQYF.

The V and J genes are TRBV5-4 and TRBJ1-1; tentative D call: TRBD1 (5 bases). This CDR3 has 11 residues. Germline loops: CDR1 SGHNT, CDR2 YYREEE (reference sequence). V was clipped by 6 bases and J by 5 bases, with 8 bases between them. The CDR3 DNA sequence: TGTGCCAGCACGGGGGGAACTGAAGCTTTCTTT. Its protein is CASTGGTEAFF.